The 8 T cell receptor beta chains given below trace back to one sample, sequenced in a study of blood T cell repertoires in COVID-19. Measured with immunoSEQ multiplex PCR; TCRdb has only the in-frame clones, and not every one. The data contain 150,000 to 200,000 clones, roughly 87% of them seen just once; the ten biggest clones take up less than 6.5%. The sequenced sample was peripheral blood. Receptors were obtained from a human donor in a cohort sampled during active COVID-19.

This chain uses TRBV27 with TRBJ2-1; 8 nucleotides agree with TRBD2. CDR3 length equals 15 residues. The V segment lost 5 bases and the J segment 7 bases; nucleotides outside the gene matches: 10. CDR1 and CDR2 (germline): MNHEY, SMNVEV (reference sequence). As DNA, the CDR3 is TGTGCCAGCAGTAAAGACCGGGAGGGGGGTAATGAGCAGTTCTTC. It is translated as CASSKDREGGNEQFF.

The V and J genes are TRBV10-3 and TRBJ1-6; D is unresolved. Germline CDR1 and CDR2: ENHRY and SYGVKD. Trimming stripped 3 bases from V and 5 bases from J, with 5 bases between. The CDR3 sequence is 13 residues long. CDR3 in amino acids: CAISEIDNSPLHF. The CDR3 coding sequence is TGTGCCATCAGTGAAATAGATAATTCACCCCTCCACTTT.

The V gene is TRBV30, the J gene TRBJ2-6; the match to TRBD2 covers 11 bases. This CDR3 has 17 residues. Germline assignment: CDR1 GTSNPN and CDR2 SVGIG (reference sequence). The J segment lost 0 bases and the V segment lost 3 bases, leaving 4 bases of the junction unmatched. This CDR3 reads CAWSEGLAVSGANVLTF. The DNA for the CDR3 is TGTGCCTGGAGCGAGGGACTAGCGGTCTCTGGGGCCAACGTCCTGACTTTC.

This chain joins TRBV19 and TRBJ2-2; D is undetermined. Germline CDR1 LNHDA, CDR2 SQIVND (reference sequence). V shed 2 bases and J shed 3 bases, with 10 bases lying between them. The CDR3 is made up of 15 amino acids. The CDR3: CASSILGRDTGELFF. CDR3 bases: TGTGCCAGTAGTATATTAGGTCGGGACACCGGGGAGCTGTTTTTT.

This chain uses TRBV9 with TRBJ2-7, with 8 positions matching TRBD1. V lost 3 bases, J lost 7 bases, and 9 bases stayed unmatched. The germline gives CDR1 SGDLS, CDR2 YYNGEE. The length of the CDR3 is 14 residues. Written as DNA, the CDR3 is TGTGCCAGCAGCGCGATGCAGGGGGCTCGGGAGCAGTACTTC. This translates into CASSAMQGAREQYF.

The J gene is TRBJ1-5, the V gene TRBV28; a possible D gene is TRBD1 (6 bases). CDR1 and CDR2 from the germline V gene are MDHEN and SYDVKM. The CDR3 spans 16 residues. V was clipped by 6 bases and J by 2 bases, with 17 bases between them. As DNA, the CDR3 is TGTGCCAGCAGCCCCTCTCAGGGGTTCGGCAATCAGCCCCAGCATTTT. Residues: CASSPSQGFGNQPQHF.

The chain is built from TRBV15 and TRBJ2-7; D may be TRBD2 (7 bases). The CDR3 runs 17 residues. In germline, CDR1 is LNHNV, CDR2 YYDKDF (reference sequence). Trimming took off 0 bases at V and 7 bases at J, with 22 bases between the two ends. CDR3 DNA sequence: TGTGCCACCAGCAGAGATGGAGGGGGGGTTCGATCTCGGGAGCAGTACTTC. Translation: CATSRDGGGVRSREQYF.

The V gene is TRBV6-2 or TRBV6-3, the J gene TRBJ1-5, with a possible D match to TRBD1 (6 bases). Trimming removed 5 bases from V and 1 base from J, with 21 bases in between. Looked up from germline, CDR1 is MNHEY and CDR2 is SVGEGT. The CDR3 has 18 amino acids. CDR3 amino acids: CASSLRQGATGSNQPQHF. The CDR3 DNA follows: TGTGCCAGCAGTCTCCGTCAGGGAGCCACAGGGAGCAATCAGCCCCAGCATTTT.